The TCR beta chain described here comes from a study of blood T cell repertoires in COVID-19. Original methodology: Amplification with reference gene primers provided the estimates of nucleated cell counts. The assay was immunoSEQ multiplex PCR, and TCRdb's table has in-frame clones only and misses some. V and J calls and clone size follow that table, whereas D and trimming were derived from the DNA. The sample lists 130,000 to 150,000 clones; roughly four fifths were seen once. CDR3 length: 14 amino acids. CDR1 SGHNT and CDR2 YENEEA come from the germline V gene. The V segment lost 5 bases and the J segment 9 bases; nucleotides outside the gene matches: 9.

The source of this sequence is a woman aged 80 or over with acute or convalescent COVID-19. The genes are TRBV11-3 and TRBJ2-3; TRBD2 matches at 9 bases. The source material was peripheral blood. The CDR3 DNA follows: TGTGCCAGCAGCCGGTTAGCGGGGGAAGGGACGCAGTATTTT. This encodes CASSRLAGEGTQYF.